This is a list of T cell receptor beta chains from one sample in a study of cytomegalovirus exposure and HLA in healthy donors. Libraries were prepared by immunoSEQ multiplex PCR; TCRdb keeps only in-frame clonotypes and omits some of them. The data show 110,000 to 150,000 clones, with about 79% seen just once and 2.5% to 3% held by the top ten. The sample consisted of PBMCs. These TCRs come from a male donor in good health and CMV-seronegative. Both conserved end residues are part of each CDR3. A D gene is named only where the DNA matches it firmly. Expanded clones get a size class; other rows say once, few or many, or leave the size out.

v_gene,d_gene,abundance,j_gene,CDR3nt,CDR3aa
TRBV9,TRBD1,.,TRBJ1-2,TGTGCCAGCAGCGGGCCGGGACAGGGATGGTATGGCTACACCTTC,CASSGPGQGWYGYTF
TRBV2,.,.,TRBJ2-1,TGTGCCAGCAGTGGGACAGTTACCTACAATGAGCAGTTCTTC,CASSGTVTYNEQFF
TRBV5-1,.,.,TRBJ2-3,TGCGCCAGCAGCTTGGAGTCGGGACATAGTTATACGCAGTATTTT,CASSLESGHSYTQYF
TRBV6-6,.,.,TRBJ1-1,TGTGCCAGCAGTTTACAGAGGAACACTGAAGCTTTCTTT,CASSLQRNTEAFF
TRBV7-9,TRBD1,.,TRBJ2-7,TGTGCCAGCAGCTTAGACTGGACAGGAACCTACGAGCAGTACTTC,CASSLDWTGTYEQYF
TRBV30,TRBD1,.,TRBJ1-1,TGTGCCTGGAGGGGGACAGTGAACACTGAAGCTTTCTTT,CAWRGTVNTEAFF
TRBV14,TRBD1,.,TRBJ2-2,TGTGCCAGCAGCCAAGTGACAGGGGGCACCGGGGAGCTGTTTTTT,CASSQVTGGTGELFF
TRBV13,TRBD1,.,TRBJ1-1,TGTGCCAGCAGTGCCCCCCGACAGGGAAACACTGAAGCTTTCTTT,CASSAPRQGNTEAFF
TRBV4-1,.,.,TRBJ1-2,TGCGCCAGCAGCCAAGTGCACGGTAACTATGGCTACACCTTC,CASSQVHGNYGYTF
TRBV10-3,TRBD1,.,TRBJ1-1,TGTGCCATCAGTGATACGGGGACAGATAACACTGAAGCTTTCTTT,CAISDTGTDNTEAFF
TRBV14,.,once,TRBJ1-6,TGTGCCAGCAGCCAACGACTGATAAATTCACCCCTCCACTTT,CASSQRLINSPLHF
TRBV6-5,.,.,TRBJ1-1,TGTGCCAGCAGTGAGGACAGATCCTTTGAAGCTTTCTTT,CASSEDRSFEAFF
TRBV6-5,TRBD1,once,TRBJ1-3,TGTGCCAGCTCCCCAGGGGGTGACTCTGGAAACACCATATATTTT,CASSPGGDSGNTIYF
TRBV19,.,.,TRBJ1-5,TGTGCCAGTAGTATCGGACAGAGGTATAGCAATCAGCCCCAGCATTTT,CASSIGQRYSNQPQHF
TRBV2,.,.,TRBJ2-1,TGTGCCAGTTACAAATTCTCCAATGAGCAGTTCTTC,CASYKFSNEQFF
TRBV28,.,.,TRBJ2-7,TGTGCCAGCCGGCAGGGTTCCTACGAGCAGTACTTC,CASRQGSYEQYF
TRBV13,.,.,TRBJ1-4,TGTGCCAGCAGCTTACAGGGCTCCACTAATGAAAAACTGTTTTTT,CASSLQGSTNEKLFF